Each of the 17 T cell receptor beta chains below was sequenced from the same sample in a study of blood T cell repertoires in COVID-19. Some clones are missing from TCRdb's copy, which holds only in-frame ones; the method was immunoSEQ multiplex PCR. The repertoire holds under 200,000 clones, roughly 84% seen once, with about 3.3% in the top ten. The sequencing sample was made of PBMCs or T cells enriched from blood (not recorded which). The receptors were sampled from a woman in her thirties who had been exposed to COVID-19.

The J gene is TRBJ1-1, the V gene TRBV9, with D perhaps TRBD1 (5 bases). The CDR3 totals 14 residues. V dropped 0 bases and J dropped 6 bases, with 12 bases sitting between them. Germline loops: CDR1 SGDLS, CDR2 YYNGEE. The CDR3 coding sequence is TGTGCCAGCAGCGTAGGGGGAACAGGCGCTGAAGCTTTCTTT. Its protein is CASSVGGTGAEAFF.

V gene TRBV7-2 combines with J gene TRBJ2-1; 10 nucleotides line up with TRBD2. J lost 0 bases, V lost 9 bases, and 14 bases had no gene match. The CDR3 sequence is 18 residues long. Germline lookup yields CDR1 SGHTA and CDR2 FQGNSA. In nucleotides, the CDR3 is TGTGCCAGTTCCCGAGGTAGCGGGGGGACATACTCCTACAATGAGCAGTTCTTC. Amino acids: CASSRGSGGTYSYNEQFF.

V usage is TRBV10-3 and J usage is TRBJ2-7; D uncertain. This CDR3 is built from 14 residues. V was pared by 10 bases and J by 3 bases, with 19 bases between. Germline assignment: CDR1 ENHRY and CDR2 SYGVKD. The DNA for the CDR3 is TGTGCCAACACGAAGATCTTACACGACTACGAGCAGTACTTC. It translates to CANTKILHDYEQYF.

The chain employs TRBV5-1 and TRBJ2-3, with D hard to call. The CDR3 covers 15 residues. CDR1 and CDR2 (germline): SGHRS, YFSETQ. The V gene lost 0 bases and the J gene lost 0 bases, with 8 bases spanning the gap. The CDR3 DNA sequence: TGCGCCAGCAGCTTGGAGCTACCTAGCACAGATACGCAGTATTTT. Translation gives CASSLELPSTDTQYF.

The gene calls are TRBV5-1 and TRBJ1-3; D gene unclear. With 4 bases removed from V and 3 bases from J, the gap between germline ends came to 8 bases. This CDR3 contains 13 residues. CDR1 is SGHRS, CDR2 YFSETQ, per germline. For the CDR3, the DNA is TGCGCCAGCAGCGGGCTGGGTGGAAACACCATATATTTT. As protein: CASSGLGGNTIYF.

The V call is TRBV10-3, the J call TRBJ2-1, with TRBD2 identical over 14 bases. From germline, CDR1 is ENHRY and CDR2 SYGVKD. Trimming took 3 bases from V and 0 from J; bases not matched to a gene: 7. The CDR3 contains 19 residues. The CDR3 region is CAISEWGLAGDSSYNEQFF. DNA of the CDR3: TGTGCCATCAGTGAATGGGGACTAGCGGGGGACAGCTCCTACAATGAGCAGTTCTTC.

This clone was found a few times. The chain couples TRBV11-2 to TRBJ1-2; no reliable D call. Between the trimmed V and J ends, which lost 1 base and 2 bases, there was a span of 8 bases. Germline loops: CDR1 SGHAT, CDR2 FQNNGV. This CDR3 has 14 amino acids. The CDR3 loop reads CASSLAQANYGYTF. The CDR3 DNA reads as TGTGCCAGCAGCTTAGCCCAGGCAAACTATGGCTACACCTTC.

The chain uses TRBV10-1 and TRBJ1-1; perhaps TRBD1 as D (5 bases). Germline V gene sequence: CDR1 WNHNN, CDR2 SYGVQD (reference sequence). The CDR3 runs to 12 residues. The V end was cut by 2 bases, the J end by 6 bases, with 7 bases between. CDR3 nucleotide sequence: TGCGCCAGCAGTGAGAAGGGGTCTGAAGCTTTCTTT. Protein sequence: CASSEKGSEAFF.

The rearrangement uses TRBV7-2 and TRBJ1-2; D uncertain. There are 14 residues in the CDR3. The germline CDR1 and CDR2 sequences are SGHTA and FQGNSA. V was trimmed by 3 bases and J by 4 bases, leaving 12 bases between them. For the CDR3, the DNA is TGTGCCAGCAGCTTCGCGGGCAGCCGCTATGGCTACACCTTC. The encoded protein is CASSFAGSRYGYTF.

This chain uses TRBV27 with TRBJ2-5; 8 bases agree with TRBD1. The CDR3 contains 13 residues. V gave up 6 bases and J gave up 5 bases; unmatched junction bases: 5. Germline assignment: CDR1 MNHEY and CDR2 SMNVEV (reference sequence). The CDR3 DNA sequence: TGTGCCAGCAGCCCAGGGGGCGGGGAGACCCAGTACTTC. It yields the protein CASSPGGGETQYF.

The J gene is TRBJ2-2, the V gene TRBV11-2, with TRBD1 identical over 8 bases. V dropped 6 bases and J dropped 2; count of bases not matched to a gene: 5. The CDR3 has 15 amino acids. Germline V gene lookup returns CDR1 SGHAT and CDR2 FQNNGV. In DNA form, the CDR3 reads TGTGCCAGCAGGCCCGGACAGGGAAACACCGGGGAGCTGTTTTTT. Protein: CASRPGQGNTGELFF.

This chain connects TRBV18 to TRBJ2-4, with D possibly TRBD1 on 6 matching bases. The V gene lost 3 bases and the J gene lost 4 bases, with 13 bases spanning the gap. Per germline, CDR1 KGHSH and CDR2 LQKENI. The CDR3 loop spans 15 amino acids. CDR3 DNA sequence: TGTGCCAGCTCACCCCGGAACAGGGATAAAAACATTCAGTACTTC. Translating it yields CASSPRNRDKNIQYF.

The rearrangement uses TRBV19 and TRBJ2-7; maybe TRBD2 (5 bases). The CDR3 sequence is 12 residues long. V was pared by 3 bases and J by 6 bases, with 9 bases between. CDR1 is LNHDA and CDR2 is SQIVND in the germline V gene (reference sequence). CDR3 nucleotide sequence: TGTGCCAGTAGTATTCACGAGGGCGAGCAGTACTTC. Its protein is CASSIHEGEQYF.

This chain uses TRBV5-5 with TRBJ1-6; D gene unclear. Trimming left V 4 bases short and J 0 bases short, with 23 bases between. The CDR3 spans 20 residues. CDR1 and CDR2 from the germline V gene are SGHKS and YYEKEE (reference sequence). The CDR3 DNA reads TGTGCCAGCAGCCGGTTAAGCGTACACGAGGGAAGCTCCTATAATTCACCCCTCCACTTT. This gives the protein CASSRLSVHEGSSYNSPLHF.

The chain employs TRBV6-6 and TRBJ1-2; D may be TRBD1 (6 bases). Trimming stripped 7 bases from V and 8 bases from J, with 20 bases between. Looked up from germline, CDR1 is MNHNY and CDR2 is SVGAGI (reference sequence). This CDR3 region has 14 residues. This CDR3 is CASTPTGPWLGYTF. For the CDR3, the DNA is TGTGCCAGCACCCCCACAGGGCCGTGGTTGGGCTACACCTTC.

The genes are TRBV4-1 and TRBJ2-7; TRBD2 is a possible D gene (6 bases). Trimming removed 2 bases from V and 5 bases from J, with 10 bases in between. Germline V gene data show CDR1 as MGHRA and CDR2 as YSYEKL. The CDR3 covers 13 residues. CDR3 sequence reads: CASSQRSGHEQYF. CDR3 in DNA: TGCGCCAGCAGCCAACGTAGCGGCCACGAGCAGTACTTC.

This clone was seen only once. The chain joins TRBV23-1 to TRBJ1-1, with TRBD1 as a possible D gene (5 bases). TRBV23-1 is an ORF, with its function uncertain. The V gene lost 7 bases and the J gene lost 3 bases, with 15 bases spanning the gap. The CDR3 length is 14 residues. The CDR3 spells CASIIEGRHTEAFF. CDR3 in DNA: TGCGCCAGCATCATTGAGGGGAGGCACACTGAAGCTTTCTTT.